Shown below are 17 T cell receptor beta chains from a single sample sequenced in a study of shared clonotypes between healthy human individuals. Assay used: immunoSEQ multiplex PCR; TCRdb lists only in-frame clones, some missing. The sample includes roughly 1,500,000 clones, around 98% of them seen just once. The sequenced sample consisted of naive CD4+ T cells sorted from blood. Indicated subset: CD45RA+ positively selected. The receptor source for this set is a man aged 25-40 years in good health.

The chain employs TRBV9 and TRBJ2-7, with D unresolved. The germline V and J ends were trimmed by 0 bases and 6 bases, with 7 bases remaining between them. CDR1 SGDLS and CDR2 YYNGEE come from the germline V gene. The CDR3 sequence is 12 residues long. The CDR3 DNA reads TGTGCCAGCAGCGTAGCTGACGGCGAGCAGTACTTC. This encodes CASSVADGEQYF.

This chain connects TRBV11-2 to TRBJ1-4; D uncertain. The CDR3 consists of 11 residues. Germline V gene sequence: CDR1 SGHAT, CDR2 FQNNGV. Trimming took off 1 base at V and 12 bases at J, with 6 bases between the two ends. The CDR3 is CASSLGSQLFF. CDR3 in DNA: TGTGCCAGCAGCTTAGGATCACAACTGTTTTTT.

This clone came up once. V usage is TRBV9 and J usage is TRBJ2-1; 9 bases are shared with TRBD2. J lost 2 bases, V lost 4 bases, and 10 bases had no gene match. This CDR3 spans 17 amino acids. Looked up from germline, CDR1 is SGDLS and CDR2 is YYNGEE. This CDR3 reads CASSRKGAGGPYNEQFF. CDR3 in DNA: TGTGCCAGCAGCAGGAAGGGGGCGGGAGGGCCCTACAATGAGCAGTTCTTC.

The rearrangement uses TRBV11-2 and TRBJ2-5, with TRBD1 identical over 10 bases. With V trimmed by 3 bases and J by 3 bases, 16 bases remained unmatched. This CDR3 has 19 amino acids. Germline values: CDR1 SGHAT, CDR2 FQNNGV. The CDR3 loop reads CASSLGGSVLTGGKETQYF. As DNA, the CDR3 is TGTGCCAGCAGCTTGGGAGGTTCGGTCCTGACAGGGGGCAAAGAGACCCAGTACTTC.

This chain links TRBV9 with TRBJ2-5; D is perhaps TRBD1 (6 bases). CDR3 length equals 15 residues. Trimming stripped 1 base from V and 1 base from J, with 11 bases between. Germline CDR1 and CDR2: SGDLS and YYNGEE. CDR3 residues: CASSVMGQSQETQYF. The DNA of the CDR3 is TGTGCCAGCAGCGTAATGGGACAAAGCCAAGAGACCCAGTACTTC.

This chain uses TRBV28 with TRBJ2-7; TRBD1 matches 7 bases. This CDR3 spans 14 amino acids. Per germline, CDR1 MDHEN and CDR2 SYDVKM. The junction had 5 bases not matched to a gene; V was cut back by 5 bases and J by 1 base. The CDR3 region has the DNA TGTGCCAGCAGTACAGGGGTTGTGTCCTACGAGCAGTACTTC. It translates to CASSTGVVSYEQYF.

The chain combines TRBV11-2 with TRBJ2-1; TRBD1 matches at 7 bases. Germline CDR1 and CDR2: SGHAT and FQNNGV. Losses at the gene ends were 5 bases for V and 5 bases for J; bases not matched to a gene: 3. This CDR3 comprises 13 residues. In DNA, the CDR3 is TGTGCCAGCAGCCACGGGACAGACAATGAGCAGTTCTTC. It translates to CASSHGTDNEQFF.

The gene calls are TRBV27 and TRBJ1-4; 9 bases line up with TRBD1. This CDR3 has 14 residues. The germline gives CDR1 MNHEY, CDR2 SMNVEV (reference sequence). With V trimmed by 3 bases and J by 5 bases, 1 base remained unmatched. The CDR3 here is CASSFDRGNEKLFF. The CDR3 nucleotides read TGTGCCAGCAGTTTTGACAGGGGGAATGAAAAACTGTTTTTT.

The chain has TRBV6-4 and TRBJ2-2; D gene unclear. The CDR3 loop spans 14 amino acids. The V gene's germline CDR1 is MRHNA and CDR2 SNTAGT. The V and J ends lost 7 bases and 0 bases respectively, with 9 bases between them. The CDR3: CASKNSANTGELFF. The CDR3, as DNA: TGTGCCAGCAAGAACAGTGCGAACACCGGGGAGCTGTTTTTT.

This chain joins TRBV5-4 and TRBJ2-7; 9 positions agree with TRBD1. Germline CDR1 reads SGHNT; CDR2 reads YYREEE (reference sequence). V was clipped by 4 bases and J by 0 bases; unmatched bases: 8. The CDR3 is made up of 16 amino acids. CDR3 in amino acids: CASSHPGDRDSYEQYF. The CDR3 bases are TGTGCCAGCAGCCACCCTGGGGACAGGGACTCCTACGAGCAGTACTTC.

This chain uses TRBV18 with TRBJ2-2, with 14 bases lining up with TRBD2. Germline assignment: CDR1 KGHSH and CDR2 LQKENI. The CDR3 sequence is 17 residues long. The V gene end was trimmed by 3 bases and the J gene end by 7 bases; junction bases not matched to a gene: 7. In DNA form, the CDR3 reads TGTGCCAGCTCACCTCCGGGACTAGCGGGAGTTGGCGGGGAGCTGTTTTTT. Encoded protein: CASSPPGLAGVGGELFF.

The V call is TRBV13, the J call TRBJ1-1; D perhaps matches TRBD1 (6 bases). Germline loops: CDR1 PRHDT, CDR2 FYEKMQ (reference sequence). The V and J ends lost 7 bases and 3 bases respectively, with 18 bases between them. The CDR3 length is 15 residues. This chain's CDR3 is CASKNAGAAYTEAFF. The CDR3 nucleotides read TGTGCCAGCAAAAATGCGGGGGCAGCGTACACTGAAGCTTTCTTT.

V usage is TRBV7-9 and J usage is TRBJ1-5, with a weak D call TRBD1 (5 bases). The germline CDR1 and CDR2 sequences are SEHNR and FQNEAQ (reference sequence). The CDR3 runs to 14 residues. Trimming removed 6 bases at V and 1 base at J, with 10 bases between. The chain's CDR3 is CASSFRDSNQPQHF. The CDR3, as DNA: TGTGCCAGCAGTTTCCGGGACAGCAATCAGCCCCAGCATTTT.

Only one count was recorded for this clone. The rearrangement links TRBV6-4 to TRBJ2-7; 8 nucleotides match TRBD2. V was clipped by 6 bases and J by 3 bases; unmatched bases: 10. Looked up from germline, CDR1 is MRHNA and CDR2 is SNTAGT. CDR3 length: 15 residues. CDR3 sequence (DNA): TGTGCCAGCAGCCAGACCGGGACTAGAATCTACGAGCAGTACTTC. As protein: CASSQTGTRIYEQYF.

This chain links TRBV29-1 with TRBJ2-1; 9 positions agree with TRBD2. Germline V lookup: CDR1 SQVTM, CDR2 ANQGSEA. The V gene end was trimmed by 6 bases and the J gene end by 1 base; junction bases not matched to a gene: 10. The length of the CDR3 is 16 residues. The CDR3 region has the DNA TGCAGCGTCGCGCTTAGCGGGAGCGGGTCCTACAATGAGCAGTTCTTC. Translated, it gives CSVALSGSGSYNEQFF.

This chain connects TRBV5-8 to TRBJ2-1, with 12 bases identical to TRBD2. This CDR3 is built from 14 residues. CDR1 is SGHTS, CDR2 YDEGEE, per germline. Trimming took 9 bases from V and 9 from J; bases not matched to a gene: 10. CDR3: CATELAGGVFEQFF. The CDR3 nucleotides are TGTGCCACTGAACTAGCGGGAGGTGTCTTTGAGCAGTTCTTC. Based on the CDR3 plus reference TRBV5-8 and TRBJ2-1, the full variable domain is EAGVTQSPTHLIKTRGQQATLRCSPISGHTSVYWYQQALGLGLQFLLWYDEGEERNRGNFPPRFSGRQFPNYSSELNVNALELEDSALYLCATELAGGVFEQFFGPGTRLTVL.

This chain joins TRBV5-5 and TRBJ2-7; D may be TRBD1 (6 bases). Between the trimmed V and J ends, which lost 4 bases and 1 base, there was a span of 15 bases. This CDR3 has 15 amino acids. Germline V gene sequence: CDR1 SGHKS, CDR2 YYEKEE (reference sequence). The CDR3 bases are TGTGCCAGCAGCACCGGACAGTGGGGGTCCTACGAGCAGTACTTC. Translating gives CASSTGQWGSYEQYF.